The 20 T cell receptor beta chains below were found in one sample sequenced in a study of spatial heterogeneity in lung cancer. Time point noted: sample taken at primary tumor resection. Unsorted tumor, nontumor lung tissue or cryopreserved PBMC supplied the whole RNA. Via MiXCR, TCRdb re-called the 5' RACE reads, giving one row per CDR3 protein. The data show around 50,000 distinct CDR3 sequences, about 7.6% seen once. Sequenced here: PBMCs, sampled at surgery. The receptors derive from a female donor with early-stage non-small cell lung cancer.

This clonotype was picked up many times. The gene calls are TRBV20-1 and TRBJ2-7; D gene uncertain. The germline V gene has CDR1 DFQATT and CDR2 SNEGSKA (reference sequence). V was trimmed by 0 bases and J by 2 bases, leaving 5 bases between them. The CDR3 consists of 12 residues. DNA for the CDR3: TGCAGTGCTAGAGATGACCCCTACGAGCAGTACTTC. Residues: CSARDDPYEQYF.

This clonotype was counted only a few times. V is TRBV4-2 and J is TRBJ1-1, with D uncertain. Germline CDR1 is LGHNA and CDR2 is YNFKEQ. Trimming took off 0 bases at V and 1 base at J, with 6 bases between the two ends. The CDR3 covers 14 residues. CDR3 nucleotide sequence: TGTGCCAGCAGCCAAGAAGGAGGGAACACTGAAGCTTTCTTT. Translating gives CASSQEGGNTEAFF.

As regards this clonotype: One junction end does not reproduce the germline sequence, and a read error may be involved. V and J are TRBV20-1 and TRBJ2-7; 8 nucleotides align to TRBD2. Germline assignment: CDR1 DFQATT and CDR2 SNEGSKA (reference sequence). This CDR3 contains 14 residues. The CDR3 DNA follows: TGCAGTGCTAGAAACCCTACGGGGGGGGCCGGTCGTTTCTTC. Its translation: CSARNPTGGAGRFF.

The sample holds many counts of this clonotype. The gene calls are TRBV6-2 or TRBV6-3 and TRBJ2-1; weak D call: TRBD1 (5 bases). Germline V gene data show CDR1 as MNHEY and CDR2 as SVGEGT. The CDR3 is 14 residues long. The V gene lost 7 bases and the J gene lost 4 bases, with 14 bases spanning the gap. CDR3 sequence reads: CASTTRRVYNEQFF. The CDR3 DNA follows: TGTGCCAGCACCACCCGCAGGGTATACAATGAGCAGTTCTTC.

At least ten counts were recorded for this clonotype. The CDR3 is CASSGQNQPQHF. The CDR3 DNA reads TGTGCCAGCAGCGGGCAAAATCAGCCCCAGCATTTT. The chain employs TRBV7-9 and TRBJ1-5, with unresolved D. The germline V and J ends were trimmed by 5 bases and 4 bases, with 6 bases remaining between them. Per the germline V gene, CDR1 is SEHNR and CDR2 is FQNEAQ (reference sequence). The CDR3 runs 12 residues.

This chain links TRBV29-1 with TRBJ1-1; 7 bases are a match to TRBD1. Trimming cost V 6 bases and J 3 bases; bases outside gene matches: 4. Germline V gene sequence: CDR1 SQVTM, CDR2 ANQGSEA. The CDR3 has 12 residues. CDR3 region: CSVIRGDTEAFF. In DNA form, the CDR3 reads TGCAGCGTCATCAGGGGGGACACTGAAGCTTTCTTT.

This clonotype came up a few times. V and J are TRBV20-1 and TRBJ1-2; D call uncertain. This CDR3 contains 14 residues. V dropped 2 bases and J dropped 8 bases, with 18 bases sitting between them. Germline V gene data show CDR1 as DFQATT and CDR2 as SNEGSKA (reference sequence). CDR3 in amino acids: CSARPGEGRRGYTF. Here the CDR3 DNA reads TGCAGTGCTAGACCCGGGGAGGGAAGGAGAGGCTACACCTTC.

This chain joins TRBV3-1 and TRBJ1-1; perhaps TRBD1 as D (5 bases). Per the germline V gene, CDR1 is LGHDT and CDR2 is YNNKEL (reference sequence). The V end was cut by 1 base, the J end by 4 bases, with 13 bases between. The CDR3 has 15 residues. The CDR3 DNA is TGTGCCAGCAGCCAAGGTTCACAGGCATTCACTGAAGCTTTCTTT. As protein: CASSQGSQAFTEAFF.

The chain carries TRBV5-1 and TRBJ1-1; no firm D call. CDR1 SGHRS and CDR2 YFSETQ come from the germline V gene. Deletions cut 4 bases from V and 5 bases from J, with 12 bases between. There are 13 residues in the CDR3. The CDR3 loop is CASSMSRTTEAFF. The CDR3 DNA is TGCGCCAGCAGCATGTCCCGGACTACTGAAGCTTTCTTT.

In its sample, this clonotype was seen a few times. V is TRBV12-3 or TRBV12-4 and J is TRBJ1-5; D not resolved. Trimming stripped 3 bases from V and 6 bases from J, with 6 bases between. CDR3 length equals 12 residues. The CDR3, as DNA: TGTGCCAGCAGTTTTTCAGGTCAGCCCCAGCATTTT. Protein: CASSFSGQPQHF.

This clonotype was picked up a small number of times. The V and J genes are TRBV7-2 and TRBJ2-1; tentatively, D is TRBD1 (6 bases). CDR3 length equals 15 residues. V shed 5 bases and J shed 14 bases, with 25 bases lying between them. The germline gives CDR1 SGHTA, CDR2 FQGNSA. The CDR3 region is CASSRDTNTGYGKFF. The CDR3 DNA is TGTGCCAGCAGCCGCGACACAAACACAGGGTACGGGAAGTTCTTC.

Note on this clonotype: A junction end diverges from the germline sequence, so it may reflect a read error. The chain employs TRBV19 and TRBJ1-2; the D is unclear. The CDR3 contains 12 residues. CDR1 and CDR2 (germline): LNHDA, SQIVND (reference sequence). The CDR3 DNA reads TGTGCCAGTAGCCTAGCAGAGGGCAGCCTTTGCTTC. Protein: CASSLAEGSLCF. Drawing the rest from reference TRBV19 and TRBJ1-2, the complete variable domain is DGGITQSPKYLFRKEGQNVTLSCEQNLNHDAMYWYRQDPGQGLRLIYYSQIVNDFQKGDIAEGYSVSREKKESFPLTVTSAQKNPTAFYLCASSLAEGSLCFGSGTRLTVV.

The chain has TRBV7-2 and TRBJ1-5; a possible D gene is TRBD1 (5 bases). The V and J ends lost 5 bases and 0 bases respectively, with 11 bases between them. CDR3 size: 15 residues. Germline assignment: CDR1 SGHTA and CDR2 FQGNSA. This chain's CDR3 is CASSRQLNSNQPQHF. CDR3 bases: TGTGCCAGCAGCAGACAGCTTAATAGCAATCAGCCCCAGCATTTT.

This clonotype has more than one count but fewer than ten. This chain uses TRBV5-1 with TRBJ2-7; a possible D gene is TRBD2 (7 bases). This CDR3 comprises 14 residues. The germline V and J ends were trimmed by 0 bases and 4 bases, with 11 bases remaining between them. Germline V gene lookup returns CDR1 SGHRS and CDR2 YFSETQ. The CDR3, as DNA: TGCGCCAGCAGCTTGGGGGGGGGCGAGTACGAGCAGTACTTC. Translated: CASSLGGGEYEQYF.

The chain's CDR3 is CASSQTDSYNSPLHF. The CDR3 region has the DNA TGCGCCAGCAGTCAAACGGACAGCTATAATTCACCCCTCCACTTT. The rearrangement links TRBV23-1 to TRBJ1-6; a possible D gene is TRBD1 (6 bases). TRBV23-1 is recorded as an ORF, its role being uncertain. V gave up 2 bases and J gave up 3 bases, with 8 bases separating them. The CDR3 extends over 15 amino acids.

This clonotype was observed at least ten times. This chain links TRBV9 with TRBJ1-5; D not certain. Germline lookup yields CDR1 SGDLS and CDR2 YYNGEE. This CDR3 is 13 amino acids long. The ends were cut back, 0 bases at V and 4 bases at J, with 5 bases in the middle. The CDR3 loop is CASSVAGNQPQHF. As DNA, the CDR3 is TGTGCCAGCAGCGTAGCTGGGAATCAGCCCCAGCATTTT. The full variable domain, with the rest looked up from reference TRBV9 and TRBJ1-5, is DSGVTQTPKHLITATGQRVTLRCSPRSGDLSVYWYQQSLDQGLQFLIQYYNGEERAKGNILERFSAQQFPDLHSELNLSSLELGDSALYFCASSVAGNQPQHFGDGTRLSIL.

Only a few counts were recorded for this clonotype. V is TRBV7-9 and J is TRBJ1-1; 7 nucleotides line up with TRBD1. V lost 3 bases and J lost 7; bases outside the gene matches: 8. CDR3 length: 14 amino acids. Germline V lookup: CDR1 SEHNR, CDR2 FQNEAQ (reference sequence). As DNA, the CDR3 is TGTGCCAGCAGCTTTGCAGGGGGGTCTGGTGAAGCTTTCTTT. It encodes CASSFAGGSGEAFF.

This CDR3 is CASSPQWGAEYNEQFF. CDR3 sequence (DNA): TGCGCCAGCAGCCCCCAATGGGGGGCAGAATACAATGAGCAGTTCTTC. The chain joins TRBV5-1 to TRBJ2-1, with D perhaps being TRBD1 or TRBD2 (6 bases each). V was shortened by 4 bases and J by 4 bases, with 18 bases between the two germline ends. CDR3 size: 16 residues. Germline-derived CDR1 and CDR2 are SGHRS and YFSETQ.

This rearrangement joins TRBV6-5 to TRBJ2-1, with D tentatively TRBD1 (5 bases). Trimming removed 1 base at V and 5 bases at J, with 9 bases between. CDR1 is MNHEY, CDR2 SVGAGI, per germline. The CDR3 runs 14 residues. The CDR3 sequence: CASSYYQGNNEQFF. CDR3 coding DNA: TGTGCCAGCAGTTACTACCAGGGAAACAATGAGCAGTTCTTC.

This clonotype appeared many times. J is TRBJ1-2 and V is TRBV5-1; the match to TRBD1 covers 8 bases. J was trimmed by 8 bases and V by 4 bases; bases with no gene match: 13. The CDR3 spans 15 residues. From germline, CDR1 is SGHRS and CDR2 YFSETQ. This CDR3 is CASSLMTGVWEGYTF. CDR3 nucleotides: TGCGCCAGCAGCCTTATGACAGGGGTATGGGAAGGCTACACCTTC.